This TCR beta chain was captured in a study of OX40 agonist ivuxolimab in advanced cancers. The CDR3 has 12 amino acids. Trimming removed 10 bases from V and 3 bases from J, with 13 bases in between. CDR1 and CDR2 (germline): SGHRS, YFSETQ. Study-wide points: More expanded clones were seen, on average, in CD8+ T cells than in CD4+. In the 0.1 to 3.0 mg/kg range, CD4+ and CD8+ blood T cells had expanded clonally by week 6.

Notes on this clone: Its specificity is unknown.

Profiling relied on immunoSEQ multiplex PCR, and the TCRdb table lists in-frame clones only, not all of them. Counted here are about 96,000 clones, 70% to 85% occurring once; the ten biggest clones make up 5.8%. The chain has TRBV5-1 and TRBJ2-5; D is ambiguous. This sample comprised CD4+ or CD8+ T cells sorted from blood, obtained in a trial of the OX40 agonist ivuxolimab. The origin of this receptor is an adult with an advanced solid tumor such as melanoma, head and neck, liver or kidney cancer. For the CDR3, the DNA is TGCGCCTCCTGTTATGGGGAAGAGACCCAGTACTTC. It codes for CASCYGEETQYF.